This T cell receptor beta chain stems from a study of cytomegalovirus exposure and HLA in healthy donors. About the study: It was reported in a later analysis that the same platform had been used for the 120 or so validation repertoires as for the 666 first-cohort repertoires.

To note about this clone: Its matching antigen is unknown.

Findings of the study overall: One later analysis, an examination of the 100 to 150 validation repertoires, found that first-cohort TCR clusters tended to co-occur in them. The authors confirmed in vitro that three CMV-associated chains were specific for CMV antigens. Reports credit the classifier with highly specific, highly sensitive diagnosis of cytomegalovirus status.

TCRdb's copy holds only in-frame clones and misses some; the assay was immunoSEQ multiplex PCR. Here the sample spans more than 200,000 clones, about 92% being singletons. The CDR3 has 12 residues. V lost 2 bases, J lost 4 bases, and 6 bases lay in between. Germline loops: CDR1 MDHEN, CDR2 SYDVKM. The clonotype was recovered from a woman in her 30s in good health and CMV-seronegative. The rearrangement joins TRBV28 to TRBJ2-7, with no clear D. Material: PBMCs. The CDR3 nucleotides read TGTGCCAGCAGTTTAGGTCAGTACGAGCAGTACTTC. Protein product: CASSLGQYEQYF.